This T cell receptor beta chain was documented in a study of low-dose radiotherapy and immunotherapy resistance in tumors. A few counts support this clonotype. Alpha and beta chains were covered, as first-strand cDNA relied on TRAV- and TRBV-specific primers. TCR amplification involved 20 PCR cycles with a constant-region primer and V-primer adapter. Via MiXCR, TCRdb re-called the reads, giving one row per CDR3 protein. The sample holds around 80,000 distinct CDR3 sequences, less than 20% seen once. Time point: after trial treatment. Treatment given: LDRT plus nivolumab, ipilimumab, low-dose cyclophosphamide and aspirin (RACIN trial). V lost 4 bases, J lost 7 bases, and 10 bases lay in between. This CDR3 region has 12 residues. Per the germline V gene, CDR1 is MGHDK and CDR2 is SYGVNS.

This sample comprised PBMCs, obtained after low-dose radiotherapy plus immunotherapy. The chain uses TRBV25-1 and TRBJ2-5, with D unresolved. The clonotype originates from a male donor with prostate cancer. The CDR3 protein is CASSGRPGTQYF. In DNA, the CDR3 is TGTGCCAGCAGTGGCCGGCCGGGGACCCAGTACTTC. Based on the CDR3 plus reference TRBV25-1 and TRBJ2-5, the full variable domain is EADIYQTPRYLVIGTGKKITLECSQTMGHDKMYWYQQDPGMELHLIHYSYGVNSTEKGDLSSESTVSRIRTEHFPLTLESARPSHTSQYLCASSGRPGTQYFGPGTRLLVL.